What follows are 26 T cell receptor beta chains derived from one specimen sequenced in a study of cytomegalovirus exposure and HLA in healthy donors. The study ran its PCR with 60 Vbeta and 13 Jbeta primers. Profiling relied on immunoSEQ multiplex PCR, and the TCRdb table lists in-frame clones only, not all of them. This sample's clone table lists 70,000 or so clones. The sample consisted of PBMCs. The receptors derive from a man aged 40-49 years in good health and CMV-seronegative.

The chain combines TRBV4-1 with TRBJ2-2, with 12 bases aligning to TRBD2. Germline CDR1 MGHRA, CDR2 YSYEKL. The CDR3 covers 18 residues. The V gene end was trimmed by 4 bases and the J gene end by 0 bases; junction bases not matched to a gene: 6. The chain's CDR3 is CASSPGPSGGANTGELFF. The CDR3 nucleotides are TGCGCCAGCAGCCCAGGCCCTAGCGGGGGGGCGAACACCGGGGAGCTGTTTTTT.

The chain employs TRBV5-1 and TRBJ2-2; D gene unclear. V lost 0 bases to trimming and J lost 0 bases, with 6 bases between them. The germline V gene has CDR1 SGHRS and CDR2 YFSETQ. CDR3 length: 15 amino acids. CDR3 bases: TGCGCCAGCAGCTTGGACTTGGCGAACACCGGGGAGCTGTTTTTT. Its translation: CASSLDLANTGELFF.

The chain carries TRBV9 and TRBJ2-7; the match to TRBD2 covers 10 bases. The germline V gene encodes CDR1 SGDLS and CDR2 YYNGEE. The CDR3 is 16 residues long. The V and J ends lost 0 bases and 1 base, in that order; junction bases with no gene match: 4. In DNA, the CDR3 is TGTGCCAGCAGCGTAGGAGCTAGCGGGAGTTCCTACGAGCAGTACTTC. It encodes CASSVGASGSSYEQYF.

The chain links TRBV12-5 to TRBJ2-3; the D gene is possibly TRBD2 (5 bases). Trimming stripped 6 bases from V and 6 bases from J, with 16 bases between. The germline CDR1 and CDR2 sequences are LGHNT and FRNRAP. The CDR3 totals 14 residues. CDR3 in amino acids: CASGLGVVGDTQYF. The CDR3, as DNA: TGTGCTAGTGGCCTCGGGGTAGTCGGGGATACGCAGTATTTT.

The chain combines TRBV18 with TRBJ1-1, with unresolved D. CDR3 length: 13 amino acids. CDR1 is KGHSH and CDR2 is LQKENI in the germline V gene. V lost 3 bases and J 6 bases, leaving 11 bases between the germline ends. The DNA of the CDR3 is TGTGCCAGCTCACCTGGCCAAATCGCTGAAGCTTTCTTT. It encodes CASSPGQIAEAFF. Drawing the rest from reference TRBV18 and TRBJ1-1, the complete variable domain is NAGVMQNPRHLVRRRGQEARLRCSPMKGHSHVYWYRQLPEEGLKFMVYLQKENIIDESGMPKERFSAEFPKEGPSILRIQQVVRGDSAAYFCASSPGQIAEAFFGQGTRLTVV.

The chain couples TRBV28 to TRBJ2-7, with TRBD2 as a possible D gene (6 bases). V was shortened by 7 bases and J by 5 bases, with 12 bases between the two germline ends. This CDR3 has 12 residues. Per the germline V gene, CDR1 is MDHEN and CDR2 is SYDVKM. The CDR3 protein is CASTRERNEQYF. CDR3 nucleotides: TGTGCCAGCACACGGGAGAGGAACGAGCAGTACTTC. The full variable domain, rest sourced from reference TRBV28 and TRBJ2-7, is DVKVTQSSRYLVKRTGEKVFLECVQDMDHENMFWYRQDPGLGLRLIYFSYDVKMKEKGDIPEGYSVSREKKERFSLILESASTNQTSMYLCASTRERNEQYFGPGTRLTVT.

V gene TRBV19 combines with J gene TRBJ1-1; no reliable D call. CDR3 length equals 18 residues. V was shortened by 4 bases and J by 5 bases, with 26 bases between the two germline ends. Germline lookup yields CDR1 LNHDA and CDR2 SQIVND (reference sequence). The DNA for the CDR3 is TGTGCCAGTAGTAAGATCCCGGGAAGTGTAATCGTGCAAACTGAAGCTTTCTTT. Translation gives CASSKIPGSVIVQTEAFF.

The V call is TRBV7-9, the J call TRBJ1-5, with D unresolved. CDR3 length equals 12 residues. CDR1 is SEHNR and CDR2 is FQNEAQ in the germline V gene (reference sequence). The ends were cut back, 5 bases at V and 9 bases at J, with 11 bases in the middle. The CDR3 spells CASSHERGPQHF. As DNA, the CDR3 is TGTGCCAGCAGCCACGAACGGGGGCCCCAGCATTTT.

This rearrangement joins TRBV2 to TRBJ1-1; 7 bases agree with TRBD1. V shed 9 bases and J 1 base; nucleotides not matched to a gene: 14. CDR3 length: 16 residues. Germline V gives CDR1 SNHLY, CDR2 FYNNEI. The CDR3 DNA follows: TGTGCCAGTCGAGACCGAAGACAGGGATGGAACACTGAAGCTTTCTTT. Translating gives CASRDRRQGWNTEAFF.

V is TRBV7-8 and J is TRBJ1-3; perhaps TRBD1 as D (5 bases). V lost 1 base and J lost 0, with 7 bases in between. Germline CDR1 and CDR2: SGHVS and FQNEAQ. This CDR3 spans 15 amino acids. The CDR3 loop is CASSLVGVSGNTIYF. The CDR3 DNA follows: TGTGCCAGCAGCTTAGTAGGGGTCTCTGGAAACACCATATATTTT.

The chain joins TRBV7-9 to TRBJ1-1, with D uncertain. CDR1 is SEHNR and CDR2 is FQNEAQ in the germline V gene (reference sequence). Trimming pared 5 bases from V and 1 base from J, leaving 8 bases between. The CDR3 sequence is 13 residues long. CDR3 DNA sequence: TGTGCCAGCAGCCCAGACTGGAACACTGAAGCTTTCTTT. Its translation: CASSPDWNTEAFF.

The chain employs TRBV28 and TRBJ2-7; D possibly corresponds to TRBD2 (5 bases). Germline V lookup: CDR1 MDHEN, CDR2 SYDVKM. Trimming removed 6 bases at V and 2 bases at J, with 20 bases between. The CDR3 is 16 residues long. The CDR3 DNA is TGTGCCAGCAGCTCCTGGGTGGTAGCGAGAACCTACGAGCAGTACTTC. It specifies CASSSWVVARTYEQYF.

V gene TRBV7-2 combines with J gene TRBJ2-5; D may be TRBD1 (6 bases). Germline V gives CDR1 SGHTA, CDR2 FQGNSA. V dropped 4 bases and J dropped 2 bases, with 11 bases sitting between them. This CDR3 region has 14 residues. CDR3 region: CASSYGQLQETQYF. The CDR3 DNA is TGTGCCAGCAGCTATGGACAGCTACAAGAGACCCAGTACTTC.

CDR3 sequence: CASSLGGRGYLHEETQYF. CDR3 coding DNA: TGTGCCAGCAGCTTAGGGGGCAGGGGGTACTTGCATGAGGAGACCCAGTACTTC. The rearrangement uses TRBV7-9 and TRBJ2-5; TRBD1 matches at 7 bases. V shed 1 base and J 5 bases; nucleotides not matched to a gene: 16. Germline V gene data show CDR1 as SEHNR and CDR2 as FQNEAQ (reference sequence). The CDR3 contains 18 residues.

V gene TRBV5-4 combines with J gene TRBJ1-4; TRBD1 agrees at 8 bases. Germline loops: CDR1 SGHNT, CDR2 YYREEE (reference sequence). Trimming took 4 bases from V and 5 from J; bases not matched to a gene: 10. This CDR3 region has 16 residues. The CDR3, as DNA: TGTGCCAGCAGCCGCCCGGGACAGGCTCAAAATGAAAAACTGTTTTTT. Translated: CASSRPGQAQNEKLFF.

V usage is TRBV7-9 and J usage is TRBJ1-6; D remains unclear. Trimming took off 5 bases at V and 4 bases at J, with 15 bases between the two ends. This CDR3 has 16 residues. Germline V gene sequence: CDR1 SEHNR, CDR2 FQNEAQ (reference sequence). Here the CDR3 reads CASSPNSQAYNSPLHF. The CDR3 region has the DNA TGTGCCAGCAGCCCGAATTCGCAGGCTTATAATTCACCCCTCCACTTT.

The genes are TRBV19 and TRBJ1-4; 9 nucleotides line up with TRBD1. CDR3 length: 15 amino acids. Germline CDR1 LNHDA, CDR2 SQIVND (reference sequence). With 4 bases clipped from V and 8 bases from J, the junction kept 8 bases outside the gene matches. CDR3 nucleotides: TGTGCCAGTAGTAGTACAGGGGGCGCCTCGGAAAAACTGTTTTTT. Amino acid sequence: CASSSTGGASEKLFF.

The chain uses TRBV5-6 and TRBJ2-3; 11 bases fit TRBD2. Trimming took 2 bases from V and 5 from J; bases not matched to a gene: 16. Germline loops: CDR1 SGHDT, CDR2 YYEEEE. There are 19 residues in the CDR3. Here the CDR3 reads CASSFRRLAGLPGGDTQYF. The DNA of the CDR3 is TGTGCCAGCAGCTTTCGGCGACTAGCGGGGCTACCGGGTGGAGATACGCAGTATTTT.

This clone is identified as medium-sized from frequency. J is TRBJ1-2 and V is TRBV6-6; TRBD1 agrees at 8 bases. The CDR3 loop spans 15 amino acids. Germline V lookup: CDR1 MNHNY, CDR2 SVGAGI (reference sequence). The ends lost 8 bases at V and 1 base at J; junction bases unmatched: 9. In DNA, the CDR3 is TGTGCCAGCCACTTTATGACAGGGGATAACTATGGCTACACCTTC. Protein sequence: CASHFMTGDNYGYTF.

The chain is built from TRBV21-1 and TRBJ2-5; the DNA was not used to check the table's D call, TRBD2. TRBV21-1 has pseudogene status. CDR3 length: 15 residues. CDR3 loop: CATWTSGAPGETQYF. DNA for the CDR3: TGTGCCACCTGGACTAGCGGGGCCCCAGGAGAGACCCAGTACTTC.

The chain is built from TRBV9 and TRBJ1-3; D is undetermined. V gave up 1 base and J gave up 0 bases, with 5 bases separating them. CDR3 length equals 14 residues. Germline assignment: CDR1 SGDLS and CDR2 YYNGEE. DNA of the CDR3: TGTGCCAGCAGCGTATCATCCTCTGGAAACACCATATATTTT. This encodes CASSVSSSGNTIYF. The full variable domain, with the rest looked up from reference TRBV9 and TRBJ1-3, is DSGVTQTPKHLITATGQRVTLRCSPRSGDLSVYWYQQSLDQGLQFLIQYYNGEERAKGNILERFSAQQFPDLHSELNLSSLELGDSALYFCASSVSSSGNTIYFGEGSWLTVV.

The V gene is TRBV5-1, the J gene TRBJ2-3; TRBD1 might be the D (6 bases). V gave up 0 bases and J gave up 3 bases, with 11 bases separating them. Germline V gene sequence: CDR1 SGHRS, CDR2 YFSETQ. The CDR3 length is 15 residues. Here the CDR3 reads CASSLGQDTTDTQYF. The DNA of the CDR3 is TGCGCCAGCAGCTTGGGACAGGATACGACAGATACGCAGTATTTT.

V is TRBV5-1 and J is TRBJ2-1; D is uncertain. V lost 3 bases, J lost 3 bases, and 13 bases lay in between. Per the germline V gene, CDR1 is SGHRS and CDR2 is YFSETQ. The length of the CDR3 is 15 residues. CDR3 sequence reads: CASSYDTSSYNEQFF. The CDR3 DNA is TGCGCCAGCAGCTATGACACATCCAGCTACAATGAGCAGTTCTTC.

This rearrangement joins TRBV6-5 to TRBJ2-3; 9 bases match TRBD2. CDR1 and CDR2 from the germline V gene are MNHEY and SVGAGI. Trimming at V came to 9 bases and at J to 3 bases, leaving 7 bases not matched to a gene. The CDR3 is 14 residues long. As DNA, the CDR3 is TGTGCCAGTTCAAAGCGGGAGGCTACAGATACGCAGTATTTT. As protein: CASSKREATDTQYF.

The chain uses TRBV18 and TRBJ2-5; the match to TRBD1 covers 8 bases. Germline CDR1 is KGHSH and CDR2 is LQKENI. This CDR3 has 17 residues. J was trimmed by 2 bases and V by 0 bases; bases with no gene match: 8. The CDR3: CASSPPNGRQGQETQYF. The CDR3 DNA is TGTGCCAGCTCACCACCGAACGGACGACAGGGGCAAGAGACCCAGTACTTC.

The rearrangement uses TRBV28 and TRBJ2-7, with TRBD2 matching 10 bases. CDR3 size: 15 residues. Looked up from germline, CDR1 is MDHEN and CDR2 is SYDVKM. Trimming cost V 4 bases and J 3 bases; bases outside gene matches: 6. The CDR3, as DNA: TGTGCCAGCAGTTCCGGGACTAGCGTTATCTACGAGCAGTACTTC. Encoded protein: CASSSGTSVIYEQYF.